This T cell receptor (beta chain) was documented in a study of molecular identifiers for immune sequencing clone quantification. Background on the study: Five aliquots were made in replicates from the RNA of roughly 20,000 or 100,000 naive CD8 cells, and four were sequenced.

The ends were cut back, 5 bases at V and 5 bases at J, with 13 bases in the middle. CDR1 is SGHAT and CDR2 is FQNNGV in the germline V gene. CDR3 length equals 14 residues. Previously described methods with listed TCR primers produced the bulk TCR libraries. Via MiXCR, TCRdb re-called the PCR reads, giving one row per CDR3 protein. In the table there are over 50,000 distinct CDR3 sequences, just over 35% of which are singletons. Findings and limits, study-wide: Clones of above 20 RNA copies carried over 99% of effector molecules; in naive cells they carried under 1%. The study reportedly detected spiked Jurkat TCR RNA from one cell among some 940,000 naive cells.

This clonotype has just a few counts. Its antigen is undetermined. The source is a human donor in good health. Some libraries in this study had Jurkat cell RNA spiked in. Sequenced sample: naive CD8+ T cells from blood, with Jurkat cell RNA spiked in. Documented subset: FACS-sorted CD8+CD4-CCR7+CD45RA+ naive T cells. This rearrangement joins TRBV11-2 to TRBJ2-1; a possible D gene is TRBD2 (6 bases). CDR3 residues: CASSPVRRDNEQFF. Here the CDR3 DNA reads TGTGCCAGCAGCCCAGTTAGGAGGGACAATGAGCAGTTCTTC.